The 17 T cell receptor beta chains in this list originate from one sample, sequenced in a study of cytomegalovirus exposure and HLA in healthy donors. PCR amplification relied on 60 Vbeta primers (plus 13 Jbeta primers). Produced via immunoSEQ multiplex PCR; TCRdb's table is partial and in-frame only. The specimen's table records roughly 190,000 clones. The sequencing sample was made of PBMCs. These receptors were taken from a woman between 18 and 29 years old in good health and CMV-seropositive.

This rearrangement joins TRBV10-3 to TRBJ2-1, with 15 bases identical to TRBD2. The CDR3 runs to 17 residues. Germline lookup yields CDR1 ENHRY and CDR2 SYGVKD. The trim removed 0 bases at V and 6 bases at J, leaving 3 bases unmatched. In nucleotides, the CDR3 is TGTGCCATCAGTGAGTCCCGGACTAGCGGGAGGGGCAATGAGCAGTTCTTC. Its protein product is CAISESRTSGRGNEQFF.

This chain uses TRBV19 with TRBJ2-7; a weak D match, TRBD1 (5 bases). Looked up from germline, CDR1 is LNHDA and CDR2 is SQIVND (reference sequence). Trimming cost V 5 bases and J 3 bases, with 17 bases left between them. The CDR3 is 15 amino acids. The CDR3 region has the DNA TGTGCCAGTAGTTTCCAGGGAAGGCCTATCTACGAGCAGTACTTC. Residues: CASSFQGRPIYEQYF.

The chain links TRBV4-1 to TRBJ2-3; 8 bases are a match to TRBD1. Unmatched junction bases numbered 19, after V lost 3 bases and J lost 8 bases. The CDR3 runs 18 residues. The germline CDR1 and CDR2 sequences are MGHRA and YSYEKL. For the CDR3, the DNA is TGCGCCAGCAGCCAGGCGAGGACAGGGCTTTTCACCAGGGCTACGCAGTATTTT. It specifies CASSQARTGLFTRATQYF.

This chain links TRBV29-1 with TRBJ2-6, with D possibly matching TRBD1 (6 bases). V lost 5 bases and J lost 2, with 7 bases in between. Germline CDR1 reads SQVTM; CDR2 reads ANQGSEA. The CDR3 is 13 amino acids. The CDR3 protein is CSVSGAGANVLTF. The DNA of the CDR3 is TGCAGCGTTTCAGGGGCTGGGGCCAACGTCCTGACTTTC.

The chain couples TRBV2 to TRBJ2-5; TRBD2 is a possible D gene (5 bases). V was clipped by 3 bases and J by 6 bases, with 14 bases between them. The germline V gene has CDR1 SNHLY and CDR2 FYNNEI. This CDR3 comprises 14 residues. CDR3 coding DNA: TGTGCCAGCAGTGAGCGGGTGGCCGCTCAGACCCAGTACTTC. It encodes CASSERVAAQTQYF.

This rearrangement joins TRBV29-1 to TRBJ2-1, with D perhaps TRBD2 (5 bases). V lost 5 bases and J 7 bases, leaving 9 bases between the germline ends. Germline CDR1 reads SQVTM; CDR2 reads ANQGSEA. CDR3 length equals 11 residues. CDR3 residues: CSVTEVNEQFF. The CDR3 DNA reads TGCAGCGTTACGGAGGTTAATGAGCAGTTCTTC.

The genes are TRBV11-3 and TRBJ1-6; possibly TRBD1 for D (5 bases). V lost 3 bases to trimming and J lost 0 bases, with 15 bases between them. The CDR3 is 18 amino acids. CDR1 and CDR2 (germline): SGHNT, YENEEA. The CDR3 nucleotides are TGTGCCAGCAGCTTGGCGGGACCCCTAAGCTCCTATAATTCACCCCTCCACTTT. Protein sequence: CASSLAGPLSSYNSPLHF.

The rearrangement links TRBV7-2 to TRBJ1-2; 7 nucleotides line up with TRBD1. The CDR3 totals 15 residues. V dropped 5 bases and J dropped 4; count of bases not matched to a gene: 10. Germline V gene data show CDR1 as SGHTA and CDR2 as FQGNSA. The CDR3 DNA reads TGTGCCAGCAGCCAGAACAGGGGCAATTTCTATGGCTACACCTTC. Encoded protein: CASSQNRGNFYGYTF.

For the CDR3, the DNA is TGCGCCAGCAGCTTAGGGACTAGACAAGAGACCCAGTACTTC. Translating it yields CASSLGTRQETQYF. This chain uses TRBV5-1 with TRBJ2-5; 8 bases map to TRBD2. Per the germline V gene, CDR1 is SGHRS and CDR2 is YFSETQ. Trimming removed 2 bases from V and 2 bases from J; junction bases left unmatched: 2. The CDR3 runs 14 residues.

The rearrangement links TRBV5-4 to TRBJ2-7, with no clear D. Trimming cost V 1 base and J 3 bases, with 8 bases left between them. This CDR3 has 13 residues. CDR1 SGHNT and CDR2 YYREEE come from the germline V gene (reference sequence). The CDR3 DNA reads as TGTGCCAGCAGCTTGCCAGGAAACTACGAGCAGTACTTC. It specifies CASSLPGNYEQYF. Looking up the rest from reference TRBV5-4 and TRBJ2-7 gives the full variable domain: ETGVTQSPTHLIKTRGQQVTLRCSSQSGHNTVSWYQQALGQGPQFIFQYYREEENGRGNFPPRFSGLQFPNYSSELNVNALELDDSALYLCASSLPGNYEQYFGPGTRLTVT.

V is TRBV2 and J is TRBJ2-4; no clear D gene. Per the germline V gene, CDR1 is SNHLY and CDR2 is FYNNEI. V was clipped by 4 bases and J by 6 bases, with 10 bases between them. CDR3 length: 13 amino acids. The CDR3 reads CASSGQAGNIQYF. DNA of the CDR3: TGTGCCAGCAGTGGGCAGGCAGGAAACATTCAGTACTTC.

The J gene is TRBJ2-7, the V gene TRBV18; D call uncertain. This CDR3 spans 14 amino acids. V lost 5 bases, J lost 1 base, and 12 bases lay in between. Germline V CDR1 and CDR2: KGHSH, LQKENI. CDR3 loop: CASSLSRNSYEQYF. CDR3 in DNA: TGTGCCAGCTCATTAAGCAGGAATTCCTACGAGCAGTACTTC.

The V gene is TRBV6-1, the J gene TRBJ2-5, with D possibly TRBD2 on 5 matching bases. Looked up from germline, CDR1 is MNHNS and CDR2 is SASEGT. This CDR3 spans 13 amino acids. Trimming stripped 7 bases from V and 2 bases from J, with 11 bases between. The CDR3 reads CASINRGQETQYF. CDR3 coding DNA: TGTGCCAGCATCAACCGGGGACAAGAGACCCAGTACTTC.

The V call is TRBV7-3, the J call TRBJ2-5; 8 nucleotides align to TRBD1. Germline values: CDR1 SGHTA, CDR2 FQGTGA. J lost 3 bases, V lost 5 bases, and 5 bases had no gene match. This CDR3 has 14 amino acids. The CDR3 DNA reads TGTGCCAGCAGCCCCGGACAGGGCGAAGAGACCCAGTACTTC. This encodes CASSPGQGEETQYF.

This chain connects TRBV10-3 to TRBJ1-1, with D unclear. Germline values: CDR1 ENHRY, CDR2 SYGVKD. V was pared by 3 bases and J by 0 bases, with 11 bases between. The length of the CDR3 is 15 residues. The CDR3 DNA sequence: TGTGCCATCAGTGACCTCCCCACAGTGAACACTGAAGCTTTCTTT. Translation gives CAISDLPTVNTEAFF.

The chain combines TRBV2 with TRBJ2-2, with a tentative D call TRBD1 (5 bases). Deletions cut 3 bases from V and 7 bases from J, with 15 bases between. The CDR3 is 15 residues long. Germline loops: CDR1 SNHLY, CDR2 FYNNEI. The CDR3 bases are TGTGCCAGCAGTGACCCCCCAGGGAAGGGCGGGGAGCTGTTTTTT. It encodes CASSDPPGKGGELFF. Complete variable domain (other parts from reference TRBV2 and TRBJ2-2): EPEVTQTPSHQVTQMGQEVILRCVPISNHLYFYWYRQILGQKVEFLVSFYNNEISEKSEIFDDQFSVERPDGSNFTLKIRSTKLEDSAMYFCASSDPPGKGGELFFGEGSRLTVL.

V usage is TRBV7-3 and J usage is TRBJ1-1; the match to TRBD1 covers 8 bases. Per germline, CDR1 SGHTA and CDR2 FQGTGA. The CDR3 is 15 amino acids. With V trimmed by 5 bases and J by 4 bases, 9 bases remained unmatched. In DNA, the CDR3 is TGTGCCAGCAGCGCCCAGGGGGCGTCGTCCACTGAAGCTTTCTTT. Protein sequence: CASSAQGASSTEAFF.